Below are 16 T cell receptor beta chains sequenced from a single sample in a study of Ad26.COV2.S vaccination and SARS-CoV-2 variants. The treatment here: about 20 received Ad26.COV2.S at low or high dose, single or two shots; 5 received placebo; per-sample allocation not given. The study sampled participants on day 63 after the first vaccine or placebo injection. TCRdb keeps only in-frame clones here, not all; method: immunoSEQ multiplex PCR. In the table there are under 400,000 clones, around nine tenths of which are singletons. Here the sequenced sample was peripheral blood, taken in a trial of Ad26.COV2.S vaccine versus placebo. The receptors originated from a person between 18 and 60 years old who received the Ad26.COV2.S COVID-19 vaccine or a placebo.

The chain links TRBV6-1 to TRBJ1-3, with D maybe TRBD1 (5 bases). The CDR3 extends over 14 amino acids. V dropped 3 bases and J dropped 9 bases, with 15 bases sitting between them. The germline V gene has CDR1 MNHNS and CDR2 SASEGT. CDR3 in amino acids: CASSDKTGLGTIYF. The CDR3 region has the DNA TGTGCCAGCAGTGATAAGACGGGGCTCGGCACCATATATTTT.

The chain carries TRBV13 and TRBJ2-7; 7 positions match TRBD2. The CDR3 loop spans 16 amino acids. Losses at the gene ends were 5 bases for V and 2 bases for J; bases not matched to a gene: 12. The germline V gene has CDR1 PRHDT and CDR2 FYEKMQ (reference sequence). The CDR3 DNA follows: TGTGCCAGCAGCCCCGCGGGACTAATTTCACCCTACGAGCAGTACTTC. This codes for CASSPAGLISPYEQYF. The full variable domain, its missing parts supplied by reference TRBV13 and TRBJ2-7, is AAGVIQSPRHLIKEKRETATLKCYPIPRHDTVYWYQQGPGQDPQFLISFYEKMQSDKGSIPDRFSAQQFSDYHSELNMSSLELGDSALYFCASSPAGLISPYEQYFGPGTRLTVT.

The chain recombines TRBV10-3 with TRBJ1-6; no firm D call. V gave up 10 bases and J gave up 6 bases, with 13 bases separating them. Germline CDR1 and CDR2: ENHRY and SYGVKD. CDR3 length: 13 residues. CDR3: CASTRTSNSPLHF. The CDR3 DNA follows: TGTGCCAGCACCCGAACAAGTAATTCACCCCTCCACTTT.

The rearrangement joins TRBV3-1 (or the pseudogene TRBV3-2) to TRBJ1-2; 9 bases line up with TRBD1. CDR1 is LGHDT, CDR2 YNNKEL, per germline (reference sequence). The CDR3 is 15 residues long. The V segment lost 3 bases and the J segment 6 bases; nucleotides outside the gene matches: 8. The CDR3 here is CASSQGDRVENGYTF. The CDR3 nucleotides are TGTGCCAGCAGCCAGGGGGACAGGGTAGAGAATGGCTACACCTTC.

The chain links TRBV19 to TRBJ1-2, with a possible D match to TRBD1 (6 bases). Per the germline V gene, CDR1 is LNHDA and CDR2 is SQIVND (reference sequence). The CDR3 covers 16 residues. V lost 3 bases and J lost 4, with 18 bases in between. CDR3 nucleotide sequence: TGTGCCAGTAGTATGGGGAGGACAGAAGCTCTCTATGGCTACACCTTC. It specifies CASSMGRTEALYGYTF.

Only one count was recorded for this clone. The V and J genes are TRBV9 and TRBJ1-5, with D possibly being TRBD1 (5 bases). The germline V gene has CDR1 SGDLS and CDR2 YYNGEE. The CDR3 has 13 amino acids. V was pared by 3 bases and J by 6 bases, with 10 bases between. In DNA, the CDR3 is TGTGCCAGCAGCGGCCAGGGATCTCAGCCCCAGCATTTT. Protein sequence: CASSGQGSQPQHF.

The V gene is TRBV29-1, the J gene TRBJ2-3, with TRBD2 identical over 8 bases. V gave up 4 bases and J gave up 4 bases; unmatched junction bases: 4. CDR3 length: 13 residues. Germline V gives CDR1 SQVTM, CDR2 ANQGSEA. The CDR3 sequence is CSVASGGADTQYF. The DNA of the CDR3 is TGCAGCGTTGCCAGCGGGGGCGCAGATACGCAGTATTTT.

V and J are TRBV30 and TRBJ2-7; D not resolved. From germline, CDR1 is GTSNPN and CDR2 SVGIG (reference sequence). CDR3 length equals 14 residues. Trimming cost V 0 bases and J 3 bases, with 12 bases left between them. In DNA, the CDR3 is TGTGCCTGGAGTGTAAGGCGGATGTTCTACGAGCAGTACTTC. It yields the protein CAWSVRRMFYEQYF. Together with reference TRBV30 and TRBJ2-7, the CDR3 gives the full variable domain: SQTIHQWPATLVQPVGSPLSLECTVEGTSNPNLYWYRQAAGRGLQLLFYSVGIGQISSEVPQNLSASRPQDRQFILSSKKLLLSDSGFYLCAWSVRRMFYEQYFGPGTRLTVT.

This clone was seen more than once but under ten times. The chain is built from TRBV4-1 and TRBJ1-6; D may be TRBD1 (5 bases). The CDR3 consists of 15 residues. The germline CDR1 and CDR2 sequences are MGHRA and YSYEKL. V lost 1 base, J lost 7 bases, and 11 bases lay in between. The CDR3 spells CASSQGLGENSPLHF. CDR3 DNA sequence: TGCGCCAGCAGCCAAGGTCTAGGGGAAAATTCACCCCTCCACTTT.

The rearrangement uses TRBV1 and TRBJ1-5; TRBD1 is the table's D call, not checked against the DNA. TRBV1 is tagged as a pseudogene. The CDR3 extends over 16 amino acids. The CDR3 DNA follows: TGCACCAGCAGCCACACGGACAGGGGCTGGGATCAGCCCCAGCATTTT. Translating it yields CTSSHTDRGWDQPQHF.

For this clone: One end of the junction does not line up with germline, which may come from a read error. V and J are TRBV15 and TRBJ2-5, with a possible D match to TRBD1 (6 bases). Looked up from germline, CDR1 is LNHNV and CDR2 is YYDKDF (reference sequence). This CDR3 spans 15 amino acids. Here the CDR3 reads CATNRGGGSPETQYF. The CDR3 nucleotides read TGTGCCACCAACAGAGGTGGGGGCTCCCCGGAGACCCAGTACTTC.

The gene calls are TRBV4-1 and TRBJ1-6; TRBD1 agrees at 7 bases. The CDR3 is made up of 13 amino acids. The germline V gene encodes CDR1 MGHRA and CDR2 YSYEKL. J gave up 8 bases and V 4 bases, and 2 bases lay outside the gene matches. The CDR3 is CASSPGQYSPLHF. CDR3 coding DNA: TGCGCCAGCAGCCCGGGACAGTATTCACCCCTCCACTTT.

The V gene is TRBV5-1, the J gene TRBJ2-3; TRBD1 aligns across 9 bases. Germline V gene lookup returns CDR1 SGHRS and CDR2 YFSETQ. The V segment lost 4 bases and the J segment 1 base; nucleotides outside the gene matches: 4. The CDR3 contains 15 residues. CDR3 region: CASSQRTGGTDTQYF. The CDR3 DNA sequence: TGCGCCAGCAGCCAGCGGACAGGGGGCACAGATACGCAGTATTTT.

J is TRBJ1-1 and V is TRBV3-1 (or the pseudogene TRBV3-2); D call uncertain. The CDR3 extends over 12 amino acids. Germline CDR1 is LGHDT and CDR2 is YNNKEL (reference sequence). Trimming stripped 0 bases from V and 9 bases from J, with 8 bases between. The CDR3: CASSQERRQAFF. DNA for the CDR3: TGTGCCAGCAGCCAAGAGAGGCGACAAGCTTTCTTT.

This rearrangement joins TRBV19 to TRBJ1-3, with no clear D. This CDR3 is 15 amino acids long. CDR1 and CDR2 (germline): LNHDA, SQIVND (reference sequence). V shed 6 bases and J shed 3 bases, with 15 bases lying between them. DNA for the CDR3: TGTGCCAGTAGGTTTCCGGGTGCGGATGGAAACACCATATATTTT. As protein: CASRFPGADGNTIYF.

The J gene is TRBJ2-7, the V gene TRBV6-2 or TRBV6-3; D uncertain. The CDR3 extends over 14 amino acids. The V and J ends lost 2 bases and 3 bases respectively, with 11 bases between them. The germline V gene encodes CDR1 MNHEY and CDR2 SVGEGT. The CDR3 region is CASSYPSWDYEQYF. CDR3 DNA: TGTGCCAGCAGTTACCCCTCGTGGGACTACGAGCAGTACTTC.